The rows below give T cell receptor beta chains drawn from one sample of a study of blood T cell repertoires in COVID-19. Assay used: immunoSEQ multiplex PCR; TCRdb lists only in-frame clones, some missing. The sample lists a few hundred thousand clones, roughly 89% seen once, with around 4.6% in the top ten. Sequencing used peripheral blood. Every receptor here comes from a middle-aged woman who had recovered from COVID-19. CDR3s leave out the opening cysteine and the closing phenylalanine or tryptophan.

>TRBV9|TRBJ2-1
ASSVSGGNEQF
>TRBV24-1|TRBJ1-1
ATSEHSYSEAF
>TRBV3-1/TRBV3-2|TRBJ2-1
ASSQDEGTSYYNEQF
>TRBV11-3|TRBJ1-6
ASSFRGTGGSPLH
>TRBV5-1|TRBJ2-3
ASSFSVRGTDTQY
>TRBV15|TRBJ1-6
ATSRDRETGGSPLH
>TRBV29-1|TRBJ2-5
SVSGREVYQETQY
>TRBV2|TRBJ2-5
ASSERLAAYQETQY
>TRBV28|TRBJ2-7
ASSFGGGAFSYEQY
>TRBV9|TRBJ2-2
ASSVGSSNTGELF
>TRBV9|TRBJ2-4
ASSIGGDKNIQY
>TRBV12-5|TRBJ1-1
ASGWSESRTEAF
>TRBV30|TRBJ2-1
AWKQGEQF
>TRBV18|TRBJ1-1
ASSPPNTNTEAF
>TRBV2|TRBJ1-2
ASSPTGEEGYT
>TRBV2|TRBJ2-1
ATDTGGIKQF
>TRBV28|TRBJ1-2
AIQEANYGYT
>TRBV7-6|TRBJ2-3
ASSLPMPSTDTQY
>TRBV3-1/TRBV3-2|TRBJ2-1
ASKRDFSYNEQF
>TRBV5-4|TRBJ1-2
ASSDPPGNYGYT
>TRBV27|TRBJ2-7
ASSIRQGLILGEQY
>TRBV28|TRBJ2-7
ASRTGYEQY
>TRBV6-5|TRBJ2-3
ASGGTGVGTDTQY
>TRBV20-1|TRBJ2-5
SASRQGAFEETQY
>TRBV7-2|TRBJ2-1
ASSVGLADNNEQF
>TRBV5-4|TRBJ2-7
ASSLKGRSEQY
>TRBV20-1|TRBJ2-1
SASLGSGPNNEQF
>TRBV7-6|TRBJ2-3
ASSLVLASDTQY